A single sample is the source of the 2 T cell receptor beta chains below, sequenced in a study of cytomegalovirus exposure and HLA in healthy donors. In the PCR, 60 Vbeta and 13 Jbeta primers were used. Assay: immunoSEQ multiplex PCR; the TCRdb copy retains only in-frame clones and omits some. This repertoire shows about 140,000 clones, less than 85% found once; its top ten account for around 9.1%. Sequenced input: PBMCs. The receptors derive from a woman between 50 and 59 years old in good health and CMV-seropositive.

This clone was seen a single time. The gene calls are TRBV6-6 and TRBJ1-6, with D hard to call. V was trimmed by 6 bases and J by 10 bases, leaving 13 bases between them. CDR1 and CDR2 (germline): MNHNY, SVGAGI (reference sequence). This CDR3 spans 13 amino acids. CDR3 in amino acids: CASSSTERSPLHF. The CDR3 DNA reads as TGTGCCAGCAGCTCCACCGAACGGTCACCCCTCCACTTT.

The CDR3 DNA is TGTGCCAGCAGCTCAAGACAGGGGGCTGGGCAGCCCCAGCATTTT. This encodes CASSSRQGAGQPQHF. This chain connects TRBV7-2 to TRBJ1-5; TRBD1 matches 10 bases. This CDR3 is built from 15 residues. Per germline, CDR1 SGHTA and CDR2 FQGNSA. Unmatched junction bases numbered 7, after V lost 4 bases and J lost 7 bases. The whole variable domain, remainder taken from reference TRBV7-2 and TRBJ1-5, is GAGVSQSPSNKVTEKGKDVELRCDPISGHTALYWYRQSLGQGLEFLIYFQGNSAPDKSGLPSDRFSAERTGGSVSTLTIQRTQQEDSAVYLCASSSRQGAGQPQHFGDGTRLSIL.